The entry below gives a single T cell receptor (beta chain) sequence along with its context. As handled by the study authors: Estimation of nucleated cell counts was performed using reference gene primer amplification. The method was immunoSEQ multiplex PCR; TCRdb's version includes in-frame clones alone and lacks a portion of them. V and J calls and clone size are given by that table; D and trimming were obtained from the DNA. The data contain about 380,000 clones, more than 80% of them singletons. This sample is drawn from a study of blood T cell repertoires in COVID-19. About the research overall: Whether acute or convalescent, the COVID-19 samples came from the United States, Italy and Spain. Nucleic acid was either cDNA or gDNA, and it came from T cells, B-cell-depleted T cells, or PBMCs.

Unmatched junction bases numbered 5, after V lost 2 bases and J lost 7 bases. The CDR3 loop spans 14 amino acids. Germline-derived CDR1 and CDR2 are SGHRS and YFSETQ. The receptor was derived from a man aged 40-55 years with acute or convalescent COVID-19. Sequencing used peripheral blood. The V and J genes are TRBV5-1 and TRBJ1-4; 7 bases match TRBD1. The CDR3, as DNA: TGCGCCAGCAGCTTACAGGGGATGGGTGAAAAACTGTTTTTT. Encoded protein: CASSLQGMGEKLFF.